A single T cell receptor beta chain is shown here with its context. This clone was seen a few times. This clone's antigen is unknown. No much larger clone is present one base from it, and per-base qualities are unavailable. Library method: the immunoSEQ multiplex PCR assay. A mixture of 60 forward primers for TCR Vbeta segments and 13 reverse primers for TCR Jbeta segments was used in the multiplex PCR. A multiplex PCR assay on genomic DNA amplified the CDR3 region of rearranged TCR beta genes. The Illumina HiSeq System was used to sequence the amplified TCR beta libraries as 87-base-pair reads. Per the authors' processing: A later analysis counted about 80 million unique TCR beta chains across the approximately 700 repertoires, and around 12 million of these chains were shared by at least two donors. To remove PCR and sequencing errors, raw reads were error-corrected and collapsed into unique sequences using a nearest-neighbor algorithm that merged closely related sequences. To assign V, D and J gene segments, CDR3 sequences were aligned to IMGT reference sequences. For a sequence to be retained, a match of at least six nucleotides to both a V gene segment and a J gene segment was required. Rearrangements were classified as productive when the CDR3 lacked stop codons and remained in frame with V and J, and all other rearrangements were classified as non-productive. Following IMGT convention, CDR3 was defined as the stretch from the second conserved V-encoded cysteine to the conserved J-encoded phenylalanine. The earlier analysis of around 640 of the donors excluded sequences that lacked an unambiguous match to a single V gene segment. An earlier analysis of just under 600 of the donors called V segments functional above 56.7% productive rearrangements and segregating when the between-donor standard deviation exceeded 5%. A statistical classification framework was built to diagnose cytomegalovirus status from the catalog of TCR beta chain sequences. V and J gene assignment, in a later analysis, came from comparing TCR nucleotide sequences with IMGT/GENE-DB human TR gene sequences. Using the TCRdist pipeline, a later analysis assigned CDR3 sequences along with most-parsimonious VDJ recombination scenarios. In a later analysis, each TCR beta chain was defined by its CDR3 amino acid sequence together with its V-gene family, and reads without a unique V-gene family were excluded. To address suspected cross-contamination and a sequencing artifact, a later analysis removed 592 highly shared, low-generation-probability nucleotide sequences. In a later analysis, a clonal expansion index for each public chain was calculated from normalized within-repertoire ranks of inferred template counts. In a later analysis, generation probabilities were computed using a VDJ recombination model fitted to out-of-frame rearrangements, and the results were checked against IGoR. In a later analysis, hypergeometric tests were used to score TCR-TCR, TCR-HLA and TCR-CMV co-occurrence, with a repertoire-size bias correction applied to TCR pairs. False discovery rates were estimated in a later analysis by permuting HLA or CMV assignments 20 times. A later analysis grouped co-occurring TCRs with DBSCAN, adding TCRdist sequence similarity when clustering within HLA-allele-positive subsets. For co-occurrence clustering, repertoires with fewer than 30,000 or more than 120,000 public chains were excluded, along with four or five repertoires with anomalous nucleotide sharing. TCRdb holds this immuneACCESS table with in-frame rearrangements only. Some clones are missing; in checked studies, unresolved V genes explain under half, and the rest has no known cause. The V and J calls and clone size come from that table; D and trimming were worked out from the DNA. In this sample the table shows roughly 200,000 clones, less than 90% of which occur a single time. The ten largest clones take up around 1.5% of the sample.

The germline ends are 13 bases apart after V is trimmed by 1 base and J by 6 bases. For CDR1 and CDR2, the germline V gene lists SQVTM and ANQGSEA. Spanning cysteine to phenylalanine, the CDR3 consists of 14 amino acids. The only DNA kept is the CDR3, 42 bases in frame from the first base. This entry belongs to a study of cytomegalovirus exposure and HLA in healthy donors (dated by TCRdb to about 2017). General notes on the study: An earlier analysis of several hundred of the donors reported about 300 Gb of sequence data and about 120 million unique TCR beta sequences obtained from around 190 million T cells. About 330 gigabases of sequencing data and 70 million to 95 million unique TCR sequences made up an early release that covered some 640 HLA-typed donors. Among the roughly 400 genotyped donors, around 81% belonged to the genetic ancestry cluster associated with self-reported Caucasian donors. The study aimed to test whether cataloging public T cell receptors could reveal signatures of past pathogen exposure. Using immunosequencing, the study profiled T cell repertoires from about 610 subjects and related those repertoires to cytomegalovirus serostatus. Besides the first cohort of approximately 670 subjects, a separate validation cohort made up of about 120 different subjects was used. To predict cytomegalovirus infection status, the study combined high-throughput TCR immunosequencing, statistical association of individual TCRs with disease status, and machine learning. A later analysis re-analyzed previously published TCR beta repertoires from about 600 donors and added high-resolution HLA genotyping to study TCR occurrence patterns. The later analysis used no new phenotypic data to find candidate immune exposures, relying instead on TCR beta sequences and their occurrence across donors. An earlier analysis of some 500 of the donors applied high-throughput TCR beta sequencing to assess whether each TCR beta V gene segment acted as functional or pseudogenic. Donor age, sex, ethnicity and CMV serostatus were collected together with the repertoire data. A later genetic analysis used genome-wide SNP genotypes for about 60% of the roughly 700 donors, treating that subset as a discovery cohort. Every discovery cohort repertoire had been produced on one sequencing platform. Class I and class II HLA loci were covered by the typing at four-digit resolution. The number of donors typed differed by locus, with roughly 629-640 for A, B, C, DRB1 and DQB1, 522 for DQA1, about 610 for DPA1, and around 430 for DPB1. Roughly 5 DR-DQ haplotypes were handled as single units for association and clustering, since linkage in the cohort was strong. On average, around 200,000 unique TCR beta nucleotide sequences were sequenced per donor among a few hundred genotyped donors of the cohort, with roughly 19% of those sequences being non-productive.

The full study reports these points: The classifier was reported to diagnose cytomegalovirus status with high specificity and sensitivity in both the original and validation cohorts. Several of the top co-occurrence clusters appeared to be linked to parvovirus B19, influenza, CMV and Epstein-Barr virus, according to a later analysis. In vitro tests confirmed that three of the cytomegalovirus-associated TCR beta chains recognize cytomegalovirus antigens. In an earlier analysis of 587 of the donors, most TCR beta V segments appeared in productive rearrangements about 87% or about 30% of the time, broadly matching IMGT annotations. A later genetic analysis associated a missense DCLRE1C variant with V-gene and J-gene trimming of TCR beta chains, and an independent cohort replicated the association. Because HLA typing was unavailable for some donors at each locus, only the typed subset was used in association tests. A cluster of highly shared sequence variants was judged likely to represent a technical artifact of the sequencing pipeline. Across donors, most TCR sequences were observed very rarely, whereas some public TCRs were present in many individuals. Presence/absence analyses assumed roughly uniform sequencing depth across donors, an assumption that may not hold. In a later analysis, TCR association rates were found to vary across HLA loci, with the most associated TCRs seen for DRB1 alleles and the fewest for HLA-C alleles. Because counts were too low, approximately 18 rarely observed V segments, including chromosome 9 orphons, were excluded from the earlier analysis of around 640 of the donors. A later analysis found that most CMV-associated TCR beta chains appeared HLA-restricted, with HLA associations seemingly driven largely by CMV exposure. This cohort had only TCR beta chains sequenced, and the lack of alpha or paired-chain data limited which features could be detected. When HLA alleles, especially DR and DQ, strongly co-occurred, TCR associations were difficult to assign to individual alleles. In a later analysis, over 15,000 TCR beta sequences were associated with specific HLA alleles at a false discovery rate of 0.05. A further reported finding was that TCR beta sequences accurately predicted the HLA-A and HLA-B alleles for most subjects in the first cohort. Correlated functional status among segregating V segments might reflect linkage disequilibrium, but an unknown experimental factor could not be ruled out. Some IMGT-functional V segments, including TRBV6-2 and TRBV6-3, could not be distinguished by the 87-base-pair reads and were therefore excluded. In the study, around 150 TCR beta chains were listed as associated with cytomegalovirus. In a later analysis, HLA-associated TCR beta chains showed more clonal expansion and lower generation probabilities than non-associated chains that were equally common. Compared with the roughly 670-donor mean, donors in an Asian-associated ancestry cluster had fewer N-insertions in productive TCRs, according to a later genetic analysis. It was suggested by the authors that the approach could potentially be generalized to other disease states and immunological phenotypes. For the cohort, immune exposure information was limited to CMV serostatus.

The cohort was made up of 666 healthy bone marrow donors. Cohort members were all nominally healthy when sampled, although unrecorded immune exposures were likely present. The donor tested CMV seronegative, placing the donor among the 350 to 400 seronegative members of the cohort. Each donor provided a peripheral blood sample, and peripheral blood mononuclear cells were used for TCR beta sequencing. Genomic DNA was extracted from the blood cell samples with the Qiagen DNeasy Blood Extraction Kit. The receptor comes from a man between 50 and 59 years old in good health and CMV-seronegative. Input material: PBMCs. Recombination connected TRBV29-1 to TRBJ1-5, with TRBD1 perhaps the D gene, on 6 matching bases. The DNA reads as follows: TGCAGCGTTGAAGTCGGGGGCGGGGGTCAGCCCCAGCATTTT. This encodes CSVEVGGGGQPQHF.